What follows describes a single T cell receptor (beta chain). Everyone who took part was about 18 to 90 years old, and they came from about two dozen US areas. Participants had their cohort set by participant-reported clinical history. Recovered status applied to Cohort 3 donors who had two consecutive negative PCRs. It also applied to those with clearance or with symptom resolution. Method: immunoSEQ multiplex PCR; TCRdb's copy keeps in-frame clones and lacks some. The profile shows 300,000 or so clones, around nine tenths of them singletons. These data originate in a study of blood T cell repertoires in COVID-19. Trimming took 1 base from V and 0 from J, leaving 20 bases between them. Germline CDR1 reads SGHAT; CDR2 reads FQNNGV. The CDR3 has 19 residues.

This sequence joins TRBV11-2 and TRBJ2-3, with a tentative D call TRBD1 (6 bases). This clonotype originated in a woman aged 25 to 39 who had recovered from COVID-19. The sample consisted of PBMCs or T cells enriched from blood (not recorded which). As DNA, the CDR3 is TGTGCCAGCAGCTTAGCCGGGACATCGAGAGGGGCTAGCACAGATACGCAGTATTTT. This encodes CASSLAGTSRGASTDTQYF.